This entry lists 16 T cell receptor beta chains sequenced from one sample in a study of identical twins. TCRdb reprocessed the 5' RACE reads via MiXCR and lists one record per CDR3 protein. The repertoire includes approximately 230,000 distinct CDR3 sequences, approximately 5.9% of them detected once, and 13% to 15% sits in the top ten. This same sample was also part of a study on T cells expressing NK-cell markers.

The sample comprised CD8+ T cells sorted from blood. The receptors derive from a woman aged 18-29 years in good health.

V is TRBV7-6 and J is TRBJ2-2; the D gene is possibly TRBD2 (5 bases). The CDR3 totals 15 residues. The germline V and J ends were trimmed by 1 base and 4 bases, with 10 bases remaining between them. The germline V gene has CDR1 SGHVS and CDR2 FNYEAQ. The DNA for the CDR3 is TGTGCCAGCAGCTTAGAGGGAGCGAGCACCGGGGAGCTGTTTTTT. It codes for CASSLEGASTGELFF.

This clonotype turned up a few times. The chain uses TRBV12-5 and TRBJ2-3; 9 bases agree with TRBD2. Germline V gives CDR1 LGHNT, CDR2 FRNRAP. J lost 9 bases, V lost 2 bases, and 9 bases had no gene match. The CDR3 length is 15 residues. CDR3: CASGLYRRGGVTQYF. CDR3 DNA sequence: TGTGCTAGTGGTTTGTATAGGCGGGGGGGCGTAACGCAGTATTTT.

With respect to this clonotype: A much larger clonotype is one base distant, so this may be a read error. The rearrangement links TRBV12-3 or TRBV12-4 to TRBJ2-5; D possibly uses TRBD1 or TRBD2 (5 bases each). The CDR3 loop spans 12 amino acids. CDR3 sequence: CASSSQIGTRYF. CDR3 nucleotides: TGTGCCAGCAGTTCCCAGATAGGGACCCGGTACTTC.

This clonotype was found a few times. This sequence joins TRBV7-9 and TRBJ2-1; 10 positions agree with TRBD2. The V segment lost 8 bases and the J segment 7 bases; nucleotides outside the gene matches: 8. This CDR3 is built from 14 residues. CDR1 and CDR2 (germline): SEHNR, FQNEAQ (reference sequence). The CDR3, as DNA: TGTGCCAGCGAGGTAGCGGGGGGCCCTAATGAGCAGTTCTTC. It translates to CASEVAGGPNEQFF.

This clonotype was detected only a few times. The chain carries TRBV20-1 and TRBJ1-1; D perhaps matches TRBD1 (5 bases). Germline values: CDR1 DFQATT, CDR2 SNEGSKA (reference sequence). The CDR3 extends over 15 amino acids. Trimming pared 3 bases from V and 4 bases from J, leaving 18 bases between. The CDR3 loop reads CSAREVGGFGTEAFF. The CDR3 DNA follows: TGCAGTGCTAGGGAGGTCGGGGGTTTCGGCACTGAAGCTTTCTTT.

This clonotype was counted many times. The rearrangement uses TRBV27 and TRBJ2-2; D is unresolved. The V and J ends lost 6 bases and 8 bases respectively, with 10 bases between them. The CDR3 is made up of 12 amino acids. Germline loops: CDR1 MNHEY, CDR2 SMNVEV (reference sequence). The CDR3 region is CASRLPTGELFF. CDR3 nucleotide sequence: TGTGCCAGCAGACTCCCGACGGGGGAGCTGTTTTTT.

V and J are TRBV6-2 or TRBV6-3 and TRBJ2-1; 7 bases fit TRBD2. Germline lookup yields CDR1 MNHEY and CDR2 SVGEGT. With V trimmed by 2 bases and J by 4 bases, 11 bases remained unmatched. The CDR3 is 17 residues long. The CDR3 region is CASSYTRGEVLYNEQFF. CDR3 DNA sequence: TGTGCCAGCAGTTACACCCGGGGGGAGGTCCTTTACAATGAGCAGTTCTTC.

Ten or more counts support this clonotype. This sequence joins TRBV10-3 and TRBJ2-1, with no clear D. Germline CDR1 reads ENHRY; CDR2 reads SYGVKD. Between the trimmed V and J ends, which lost 10 bases and 9 bases, there was a span of 16 bases. The CDR3 runs 12 residues. The DNA of the CDR3 is TGTGCCACCAAGAGTCCTAGTGCTGAGCAGTTCTTC. It is translated as CATKSPSAEQFF.

V usage is TRBV13 and J usage is TRBJ2-6; possibly TRBD1 for D (5 bases). CDR3 length: 15 amino acids. The ends were cut back, 8 bases at V and 4 bases at J, with 15 bases in the middle. Per the germline V gene, CDR1 is PRHDT and CDR2 is FYEKMQ (reference sequence). The CDR3 region is CASGPRVSGANVLTF. The DNA for the CDR3 is TGTGCCAGCGGCCCCAGGGTGTCCGGGGCCAACGTCCTGACTTTC.

This clonotype was seen only a few times. The V call is TRBV6-1, the J call TRBJ2-3; 12 nucleotides align to TRBD2. The CDR3 is made up of 17 amino acids. Germline V gene lookup returns CDR1 MNHNS and CDR2 SASEGT. The trim removed 7 bases at V and 4 bases at J, leaving 12 bases unmatched. The CDR3 DNA reads as TGTGCCAGCATTCGGCTAGCGGGAGGGCCGGGCCCAGATACGCAGTATTTT. It is translated as CASIRLAGGPGPDTQYF.

This chain links TRBV6-2 or TRBV6-3 with TRBJ1-2, with a tentative D call TRBD1 (6 bases). The CDR3 totals 13 residues. Germline V gives CDR1 MNHEY, CDR2 SVGEGT. V was shortened by 4 bases and J by 3 bases, with 9 bases between the two germline ends. CDR3 amino acids: CASSSDSHYGYTF. DNA for the CDR3: TGTGCCAGCAGTTCGGACAGCCACTATGGCTACACCTTC.

This clonotype was seen more than once but under ten times. The chain employs TRBV9 and TRBJ2-7, with D unresolved. CDR1 and CDR2 (germline): SGDLS, YYNGEE. The CDR3 runs to 14 residues. V was shortened by 0 bases and J by 3 bases, with 10 bases between the two germline ends. Written as DNA, the CDR3 is TGTGCCAGCAGCGTAGGTGGTCATAGCTACGAGCAGTACTTC. It encodes CASSVGGHSYEQYF. Drawing the rest from reference TRBV9 and TRBJ2-7, the complete variable domain is DSGVTQTPKHLITATGQRVTLRCSPRSGDLSVYWYQQSLDQGLQFLIQYYNGEERAKGNILERFSAQQFPDLHSELNLSSLELGDSALYFCASSVGGHSYEQYFGPGTRLTVT.

This clonotype occurred many times. The chain joins TRBV12-3 or TRBV12-4 to TRBJ2-7; D remains unclear. CDR3 size: 15 residues. The V end was cut by 3 bases, the J end by 3 bases, with 15 bases between. Here the CDR3 DNA reads TGTGCCAGCAGTTTTTTAAATGGGCTAAACTACGAGCAGTACTTC. It specifies CASSFLNGLNYEQYF.

This chain links TRBV11-2 with TRBJ2-1, with a tentative D call TRBD2 (6 bases). Germline CDR1 SGHAT, CDR2 FQNNGV. Trimming removed 8 bases from V and 4 bases from J, with 18 bases in between. This CDR3 contains 15 residues. The chain's CDR3 is CASPNPPAGYNEQFF. Written as DNA, the CDR3 is TGTGCCAGCCCTAACCCCCCCGCGGGGTACAATGAGCAGTTCTTC. The complete variable domain, with remaining parts taken from reference TRBV11-2 and TRBJ2-1, reads EAGVAQSPRYKIIEKRQSVAFWCNPISGHATLYWYQQILGQGPKLLIQFQNNGVVDDSQLPKDRFSAERLKGVDSTLKIQPAKLEDSAVYLCASPNPPAGYNEQFFGPGTRLTVL.

The chain couples TRBV2 to TRBJ2-5; D uncertain. This CDR3 comprises 13 residues. Germline CDR1 and CDR2: SNHLY and FYNNEI. V was cut by 11 bases and J by 5 bases, with 18 bases left in between. CDR3: CAWLGGPGETQYF. CDR3 in DNA: TGTGCCTGGCTTGGCGGCCCCGGGGAGACCCAGTACTTC.

In this sample, this clonotype turned up a few times. The chain joins TRBV12-3 or TRBV12-4 to TRBJ2-7; D might be TRBD1 (5 bases). Trimming shortened V by 10 bases and J by 1 base, and 11 bases separated the two germline ends. The CDR3 totals 12 residues. As DNA, the CDR3 is TGTGCCACGGGTACAGGTTCCTACGAGCAGTACTTC. Its protein product is CATGTGSYEQYF.